This is a list of T cell receptor beta chains from one sample in a study of a mutant IDH1 vaccine in newly diagnosed glioma. Data came from immunoSEQ multiplex PCR; TCRdb stores just in-frame clones and leaves some out. The sample yields about 68,000 clones, 70% to 80% seen once. Material: PBMCs, obtained from a glioma patient treated with radiotherapy, temozolomide or both. The receptor set was obtained from a man aged 50-60 years with glioma. CDR3s include the opening cysteine and the closing phenylalanine or tryptophan. Each record gives: clone size, V gene, J gene, D gene, CDR3 protein, CDR3 DNA. D genes are given only for firm matches. Size is omitted from some rows. Given values are once, few, many or a class for expanded clones.

clone size: -
V gene: TRBV5-1
J gene: TRBJ2-3
D gene: TRBD2
CDR3 protein: CASVLRASGGTDTQYF
CDR3 DNA: TGCGCCAGCGTCCTACGGGCGAGCGGGGGGACAGATACGCAGTATTTT

clone size: -
V gene: TRBV10-2
J gene: TRBJ2-7
D gene: TRBD1
CDR3 protein: CATTRQGADHEQYF
CDR3 DNA: TGCGCCACCACCCGACAGGGGGCTGACCACGAGCAGTACTTC

clone size: -
V gene: TRBV6-5
J gene: TRBJ2-1
D gene: TRBD1
CDR3 protein: CASRGQGENEQFF
CDR3 DNA: TGTGCCAGCAGGGGACAGGGTGAAAATGAGCAGTTCTTC

clone size: -
V gene: TRBV4-2
J gene: TRBJ1-4
D gene: TRBD1
CDR3 protein: CASSQDWQGGQNEKLFF
CDR3 DNA: TGTGCCAGCAGCCAAGATTGGCAGGGGGGACAGAATGAAAAACTGTTTTTT

clone size: -
V gene: TRBV2
J gene: TRBJ2-7
D gene: -
CDR3 protein: CASSEAPQGTRYEQYF
CDR3 DNA: TGTGCCAGCAGTGAAGCGCCTCAGGGAACACGCTACGAGCAGTACTTC

clone size: -
V gene: TRBV7-2
J gene: TRBJ1-1
D gene: -
CDR3 protein: CASSLHQFNTEAFF
CDR3 DNA: TGTGCCAGCAGCCTCCATCAATTTAACACTGAAGCTTTCTTT

clone size: -
V gene: TRBV25-1
J gene: TRBJ2-6
D gene: -
CDR3 protein: CASSENVAGPGANVLTF
CDR3 DNA: TGTGCCAGCAGTGAAAACGTGGCGGGGCCTGGGGCCAACGTCCTGACTTTC

clone size: -
V gene: TRBV7-2
J gene: TRBJ2-6
D gene: -
CDR3 protein: CASSLNGLVSGANVLTF
CDR3 DNA: TGTGCCAGCAGCTTAAATGGCCTTGTCTCTGGGGCCAACGTCCTGACTTTC

clone size: -
V gene: TRBV2
J gene: TRBJ2-1
D gene: -
CDR3 protein: CANGQTRHEQFF
CDR3 DNA: TGTGCCAACGGACAGACACGACATGAGCAGTTCTTC

clone size: once
V gene: TRBV5-1
J gene: TRBJ2-2
D gene: -
CDR3 protein: CASSSGEGTGELFF
CDR3 DNA: TGCGCCAGCAGCTCAGGGGAGGGCACCGGGGAGCTGTTTTTT

clone size: -
V gene: TRBV19
J gene: TRBJ2-7
D gene: -
CDR3 protein: CASSVQGSYEQYF
CDR3 DNA: TGTGCCAGTAGTGTCCAGGGCTCCTACGAGCAGTACTTC

clone size: -
V gene: TRBV19
J gene: TRBJ1-6
D gene: -
CDR3 protein: CASSILGVGNSPLHF
CDR3 DNA: TGTGCCAGTAGTATACTGGGCGTCGGGAATTCACCCCTCCACTTT

clone size: -
V gene: TRBV6-5
J gene: TRBJ1-5
D gene: -
CDR3 protein: CASSYSLSQPQHF
CDR3 DNA: TGTGCCAGCAGTTACTCCCTCTCGCAGCCCCAGCATTTT

clone size: -
V gene: TRBV19
J gene: TRBJ1-1
D gene: -
CDR3 protein: CASIHGGTEAFF
CDR3 DNA: TGTGCCAGTATCCATGGGGGGACTGAAGCTTTCTTT

clone size: -
V gene: TRBV5-6
J gene: TRBJ2-1
D gene: -
CDR3 protein: CASSFIGVLFSYNEQFF
CDR3 DNA: TGTGCCAGCAGCTTTATCGGTGTTCTCTTCTCCTACAATGAGCAGTTCTTC

clone size: -
V gene: TRBV5-4
J gene: TRBJ2-7
D gene: TRBD2
CDR3 protein: CASSQTSGVSYEQYF
CDR3 DNA: TGTGCCAGCAGCCAGACTAGCGGGGTTTCCTACGAGCAGTACTTC

clone size: -
V gene: TRBV5-6
J gene: TRBJ2-3
D gene: -
CDR3 protein: CASTFGENADTQYF
CDR3 DNA: TGTGCCAGCACCTTTGGGGAGAACGCAGATACGCAGTATTTT

clone size: -
V gene: TRBV10-3
J gene: TRBJ1-1
D gene: -
CDR3 protein: CAISESFDEAFF
CDR3 DNA: TGTGCCATCAGTGAGTCGTTTGATGAAGCTTTCTTT

clone size: -
V gene: TRBV7-9
J gene: TRBJ1-2
D gene: -
CDR3 protein: CASSLSVDYGYTF
CDR3 DNA: TGTGCCAGCAGCTTAAGTGTCGACTATGGCTACACCTTC

clone size: -
V gene: TRBV6-5
J gene: TRBJ1-2
D gene: -
CDR3 protein: CASSYGGRGGYTF
CDR3 DNA: TGTGCCAGCAGTTACGGCGGTAGGGGTGGCTACACCTTC

clone size: once
V gene: TRBV30
J gene: TRBJ2-7
D gene: -
CDR3 protein: CAWSGGKAASYEQYF
CDR3 DNA: TGTGCCTGGAGTGGGGGGAAAGCAGCATCCTACGAGCAGTACTTC

clone size: -
V gene: TRBV6-5
J gene: TRBJ2-7
D gene: -
CDR3 protein: CASRLRQTLYEQYF
CDR3 DNA: TGTGCCAGCAGATTACGACAGACTCTCTACGAGCAGTACTTC

clone size: -
V gene: TRBV2
J gene: TRBJ1-4
D gene: -
CDR3 protein: CASSLQGGNEKLFF
CDR3 DNA: TGTGCCAGCAGTTTACAGGGTGGTAATGAAAAACTGTTTTTT

clone size: once
V gene: TRBV4-1
J gene: TRBJ1-5
D gene: -
CDR3 protein: CASSPGGSQPQHF
CDR3 DNA: TGCGCCAGCAGCCCCGGAGGGAGTCAGCCCCAGCATTTT

clone size: few
V gene: TRBV4-1
J gene: TRBJ2-1
D gene: TRBD1
CDR3 protein: CASSQDHLGTGYNEQFF
CDR3 DNA: TGCGCCAGCAGCCAAGATCATCTCGGGACAGGTTACAATGAGCAGTTCTTC

clone size: -
V gene: TRBV30
J gene: TRBJ1-5
D gene: -
CDR3 protein: CAWRGGSSNQPQHF
CDR3 DNA: TGTGCCTGGAGGGGGGGGTCGAGCAATCAGCCCCAGCATTTT

clone size: -
V gene: TRBV6-4
J gene: TRBJ1-5
D gene: -
CDR3 protein: CASSQGLNQPQHF
CDR3 DNA: TGTGCCAGCAGCCAGGGTCTCAATCAGCCCCAGCATTTT

clone size: -
V gene: TRBV19
J gene: TRBJ2-1
D gene: -
CDR3 protein: CASGAGPGLREQFF
CDR3 DNA: TGTGCCAGTGGGGCGGGCCCGGGGTTGAGGGAGCAGTTCTTC

clone size: -
V gene: TRBV4-1
J gene: TRBJ2-1
D gene: TRBD2
CDR3 protein: CASSQELRLAGGNEQFF
CDR3 DNA: TGCGCCAGCAGCCAAGAGCTCAGGCTAGCGGGGGGCAATGAGCAGTTCTTC

clone size: -
V gene: TRBV7-2
J gene: TRBJ1-1
D gene: -
CDR3 protein: CASSLMARSTEAFF
CDR3 DNA: TGTGCCAGCAGCTTAATGGCACGGAGCACTGAAGCTTTCTTT

clone size: -
V gene: TRBV10-3
J gene: TRBJ2-1
D gene: TRBD2
CDR3 protein: CAISEILAGGSNEQFF
CDR3 DNA: TGTGCCATCAGCGAGATCTTAGCGGGGGGTTCAAATGAGCAGTTCTTC

clone size: -
V gene: TRBV9
J gene: TRBJ2-1
D gene: TRBD2
CDR3 protein: CASSVGSGAEQFF
CDR3 DNA: TGTGCCAGCAGCGTAGGTAGCGGGGCTGAGCAGTTCTTC

clone size: -
V gene: TRBV4-1
J gene: TRBJ1-2
D gene: -
CDR3 protein: CASSHNTGIYGYTF
CDR3 DNA: TGCGCCAGCAGCCACAACACAGGGATCTATGGCTACACCTTC

clone size: -
V gene: TRBV28
J gene: TRBJ2-5
D gene: -
CDR3 protein: CASSLGRDGETQYF
CDR3 DNA: TGTGCCAGCAGTTTGGGTAGGGACGGGGAGACCCAGTACTTC

clone size: -
V gene: TRBV29-1
J gene: TRBJ2-1
D gene: -
CDR3 protein: CSVRVRGPYNEQFF
CDR3 DNA: TGCAGCGTTCGGGTGAGGGGACCCTACAATGAGCAGTTCTTC

clone size: -
V gene: TRBV7-2
J gene: TRBJ2-7
D gene: -
CDR3 protein: CASSKSSYEQYF
CDR3 DNA: TGTGCCAGCAGCAAGAGCTCCTACGAGCAGTACTTC

clone size: -
V gene: TRBV19
J gene: TRBJ2-3
D gene: -
CDR3 protein: CASRTSHSTDTQYF
CDR3 DNA: TGTGCCAGCCGGACTTCTCATAGCACAGATACGCAGTATTTT

clone size: -
V gene: TRBV19
J gene: TRBJ1-2
D gene: -
CDR3 protein: CASSAGQYGYTF
CDR3 DNA: TGTGCCAGTAGTGCAGGACAGTATGGCTACACCTTC

clone size: -
V gene: TRBV7-2
J gene: TRBJ1-5
D gene: TRBD1
CDR3 protein: CASSFGTAKQPQHF
CDR3 DNA: TGTGCCAGCAGCTTCGGGACAGCTAAACAGCCCCAGCATTTT

clone size: -
V gene: TRBV19
J gene: TRBJ1-2
D gene: TRBD1
CDR3 protein: CASSVWDSFSTPSLYGYTF
CDR3 DNA: TGTGCCAGTAGTGTCTGGGACAGCTTCTCTACTCCCAGCTTGTATGGCTACACCTTC

clone size: -
V gene: TRBV4-3
J gene: TRBJ2-1
D gene: -
CDR3 protein: CASSLAALATPYNEQFF
CDR3 DNA: TGCGCCAGCAGCCTTGCAGCGCTAGCGACCCCCTACAATGAGCAGTTCTTC

clone size: -
V gene: TRBV5-1
J gene: TRBJ1-1
D gene: TRBD1
CDR3 protein: CASTTGDTQGTEAFF
CDR3 DNA: TGCGCCAGCACGACAGGGGATACCCAGGGCACTGAAGCTTTCTTT

clone size: -
V gene: TRBV30
J gene: TRBJ2-7
D gene: TRBD1
CDR3 protein: CAWSVQGESEQYF
CDR3 DNA: TGTGCCTGGAGTGTACAGGGGGAATCGGAGCAGTACTTC

clone size: once
V gene: TRBV10-3
J gene: TRBJ1-1
D gene: -
CDR3 protein: CAISEPSLGTEAFF
CDR3 DNA: TGTGCCATCAGTGAGCCAAGCCTGGGCACTGAAGCTTTCTTT

clone size: -
V gene: TRBV15
J gene: TRBJ1-3
D gene: -
CDR3 protein: CATSRDQSIGNTIYF
CDR3 DNA: TGTGCCACCAGCAGAGATCAGAGCATTGGAAACACCATATATTTT

clone size: -
V gene: TRBV6-4
J gene: TRBJ1-3
D gene: -
CDR3 protein: CASSQTVGNTIYF
CDR3 DNA: TGTGCCAGCAGTCAGACGGTCGGAAACACCATATATTTT

clone size: -
V gene: TRBV7-9
J gene: TRBJ2-1
D gene: TRBD2
CDR3 protein: CASSPSGGAGGEQFF
CDR3 DNA: TGTGCCAGCAGCCCGAGCGGGGGGGCCGGCGGAGAGCAGTTCTTC